Listed below are T cell receptor beta chains from one sample, sequenced in a study of blood T cells in healthy people across ages. MiXCR, applied by TCRdb to the 5' RACE reads, yields one record per CDR3 protein. The sample holds fewer than 650,000 distinct CDR3 sequences, roughly a quarter seen once. The sample was also linked to a second study, of T cells of mothers and their children.

Sequencing was done on a sample of blood. These receptors came from a boy between 2 and 15 years old in good health. Each CDR3 is given without its conserved first and last residue. The order of the fields is J gene, V gene, CDR3 protein.

TRBJ2-4 | TRBV15 | ATSSSPPGNIQY
TRBJ2-1 | TRBV20-1 | SARRGSYNEQF
TRBJ2-5 | TRBV13 | ASSSTDQETQY
TRBJ1-1 | TRBV18 | ASSPLPASTEAF
TRBJ1-3 | TRBV5-1 | ASSPTSDRGNTIY
TRBJ2-5 | TRBV7-9 | ASSPAGRGIETQY
NA | TRBV9 | ASSPRGFSYNEQF
TRBJ2-5 | TRBV11-2 | ASSLDPEAAETQY
TRBJ2-3 | TRBV20-1 | SASDPSLVPDTQY
TRBJ1-2 | TRBV3-1 | ASSQAPRGLGGYT
TRBJ1-1 | TRBV27 | ASRAVGTEAF
TRBJ2-7 | TRBV13 | ASSLGLAGADEQY
NA | TRBV25-1 | ASNRQGKDKPTFYEQY
TRBJ1-2 | TRBV12-3/TRBV12-4 | ASSTTGQGYT
TRBJ2-3 | TRBV5-4 | ASSLWVAGVGDTQY
TRBJ2-3 | TRBV2 | ASRISGGGTDTQY
TRBJ2-1 | TRBV4-3 | ASSQEPAGQDNEQF
TRBJ2-5 | TRBV7-6 | ASSLGGTVQETQY
TRBJ1-2 | TRBV6-6 | ASSYGQEGGYT
TRBJ2-5 | TRBV20-1 | SARSNLQETQY